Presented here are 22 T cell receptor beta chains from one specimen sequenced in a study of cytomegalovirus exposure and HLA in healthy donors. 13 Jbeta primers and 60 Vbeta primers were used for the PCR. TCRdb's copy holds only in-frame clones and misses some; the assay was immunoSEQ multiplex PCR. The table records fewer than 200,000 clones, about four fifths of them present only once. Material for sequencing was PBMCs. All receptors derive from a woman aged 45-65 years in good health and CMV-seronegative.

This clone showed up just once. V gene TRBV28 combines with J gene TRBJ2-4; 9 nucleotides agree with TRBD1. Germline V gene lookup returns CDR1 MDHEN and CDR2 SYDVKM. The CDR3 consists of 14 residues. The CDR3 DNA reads TGTGCGATCACAGGGGGCATGGGCAAAAACATTCAGTACTTC. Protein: CAITGGMGKNIQYF.

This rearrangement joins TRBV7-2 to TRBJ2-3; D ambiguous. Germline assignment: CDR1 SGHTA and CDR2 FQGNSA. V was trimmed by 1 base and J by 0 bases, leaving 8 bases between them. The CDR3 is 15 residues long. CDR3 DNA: TGTGCCAGCAGCTTAGGGGCAGTTAGCACAGATACGCAGTATTTT. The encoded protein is CASSLGAVSTDTQYF.

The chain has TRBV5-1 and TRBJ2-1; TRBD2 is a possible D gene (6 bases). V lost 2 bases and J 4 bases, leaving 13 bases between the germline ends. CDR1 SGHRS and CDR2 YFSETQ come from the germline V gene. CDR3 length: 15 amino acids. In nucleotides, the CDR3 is TGCGCCAGCAGCTTCGAGCGGAGGGGTTACAATGAGCAGTTCTTC. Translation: CASSFERRGYNEQFF.

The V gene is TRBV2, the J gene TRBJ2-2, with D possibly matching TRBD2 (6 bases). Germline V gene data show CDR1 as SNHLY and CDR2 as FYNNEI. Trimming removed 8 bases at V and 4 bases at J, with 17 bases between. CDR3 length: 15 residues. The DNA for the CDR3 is TGTGCCAGCGAATCCCTGATGCGGGGCACCGGGGAGCTGTTTTTT. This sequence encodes CASESLMRGTGELFF.

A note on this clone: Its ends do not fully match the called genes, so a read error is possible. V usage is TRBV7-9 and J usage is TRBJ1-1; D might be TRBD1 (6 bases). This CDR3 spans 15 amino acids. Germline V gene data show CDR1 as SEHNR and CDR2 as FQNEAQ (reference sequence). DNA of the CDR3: TGTTCCAGCAGCAGGATGGGGGCGGGGGATACTGAAGCTTTCTTT. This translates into CSSSRMGAGDTEAFF.

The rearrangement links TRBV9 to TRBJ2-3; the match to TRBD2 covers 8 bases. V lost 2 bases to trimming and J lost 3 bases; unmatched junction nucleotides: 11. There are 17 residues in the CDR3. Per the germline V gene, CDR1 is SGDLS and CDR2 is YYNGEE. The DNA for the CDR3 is TGTGCCAGCAGCGTGTACGCGGGGGGCGGACTAACAGATACGCAGTATTTT. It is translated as CASSVYAGGGLTDTQYF.

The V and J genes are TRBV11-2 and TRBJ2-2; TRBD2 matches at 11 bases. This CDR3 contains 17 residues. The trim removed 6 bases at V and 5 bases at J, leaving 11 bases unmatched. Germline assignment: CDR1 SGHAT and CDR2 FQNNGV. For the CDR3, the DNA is TGTGCCAGCAGGGCCCTAGCGGGAGGAGGAAGAACCGGGGAGCTGTTTTTT. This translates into CASRALAGGGRTGELFF.

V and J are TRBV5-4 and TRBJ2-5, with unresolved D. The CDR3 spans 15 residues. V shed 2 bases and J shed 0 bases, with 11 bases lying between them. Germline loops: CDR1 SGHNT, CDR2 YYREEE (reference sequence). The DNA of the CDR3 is TGTGCCAGCAGCTTTTCTTCCGGGTACCAAGAGACCCAGTACTTC. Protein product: CASSFSSGYQETQYF.

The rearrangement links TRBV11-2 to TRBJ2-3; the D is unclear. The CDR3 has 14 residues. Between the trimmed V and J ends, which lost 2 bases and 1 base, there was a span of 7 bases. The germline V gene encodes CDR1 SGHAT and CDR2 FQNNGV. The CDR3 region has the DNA TGTGCCAGCAGCTTATCACCGGGCACAGATACGCAGTATTTT. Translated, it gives CASSLSPGTDTQYF.

The CDR3 region is CASSIDFRGYTF. DNA for the CDR3: TGTGCCAGCAGTATAGACTTCCGAGGCTACACCTTC. The chain recombines TRBV6-1 with TRBJ1-2; no clear D gene. From germline, CDR1 is MNHNS and CDR2 SASEGT. This CDR3 is 12 amino acids long. V was trimmed by 5 bases and J by 8 bases, leaving 12 bases between them.

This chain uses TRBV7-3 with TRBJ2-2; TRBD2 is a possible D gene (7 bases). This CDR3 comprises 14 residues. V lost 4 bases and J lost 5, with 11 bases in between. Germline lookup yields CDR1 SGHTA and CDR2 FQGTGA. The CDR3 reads CASSSGGETGELFF. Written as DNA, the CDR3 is TGTGCCAGCAGCTCGGGGGGCGAAACCGGGGAGCTGTTTTTT.

Here the CDR3 DNA reads TGTGCCAGCAGTCCTCAAACAGGGAACACTGAAGCTTTCTTT. Protein sequence: CASSPQTGNTEAFF. The chain links TRBV28 to TRBJ1-1; possible D gene TRBD1, 5 bases. Germline CDR1 MDHEN, CDR2 SYDVKM. This CDR3 has 14 residues. Trimming pared 5 bases from V and 1 base from J, leaving 11 bases between.

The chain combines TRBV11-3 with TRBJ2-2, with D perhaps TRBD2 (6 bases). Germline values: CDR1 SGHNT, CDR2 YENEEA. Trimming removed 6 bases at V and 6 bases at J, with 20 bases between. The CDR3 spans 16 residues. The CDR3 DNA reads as TGTGCCAGCAGTCGGTCTGCGGCCCGCGGGGCCGGGGAGCTGTTTTTT. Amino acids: CASSRSAARGAGELFF.

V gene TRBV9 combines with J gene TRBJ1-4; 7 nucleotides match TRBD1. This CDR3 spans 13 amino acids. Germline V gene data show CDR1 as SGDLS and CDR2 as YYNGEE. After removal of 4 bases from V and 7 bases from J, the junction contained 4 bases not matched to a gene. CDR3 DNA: TGTGCCAGCAGCAGACAGGGCACTGAAAAACTGTTTTTT. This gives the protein CASSRQGTEKLFF.

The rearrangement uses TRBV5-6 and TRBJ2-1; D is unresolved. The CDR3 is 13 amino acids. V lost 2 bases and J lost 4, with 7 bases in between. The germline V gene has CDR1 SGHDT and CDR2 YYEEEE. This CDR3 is CASSFATYNEQFF. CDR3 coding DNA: TGTGCCAGCAGCTTCGCTACTTACAATGAGCAGTTCTTC.

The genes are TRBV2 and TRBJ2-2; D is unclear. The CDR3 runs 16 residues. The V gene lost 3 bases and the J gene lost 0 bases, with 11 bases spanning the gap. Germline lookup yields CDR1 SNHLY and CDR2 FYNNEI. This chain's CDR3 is CASSEYEAPNTGELFF. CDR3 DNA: TGTGCCAGCAGTGAGTACGAGGCCCCGAACACCGGGGAGCTGTTTTTT.

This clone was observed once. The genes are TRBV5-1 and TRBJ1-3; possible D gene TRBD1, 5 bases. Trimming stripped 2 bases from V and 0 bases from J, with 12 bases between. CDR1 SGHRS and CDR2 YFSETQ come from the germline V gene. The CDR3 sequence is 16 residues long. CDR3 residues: CASSFDDSTSGNTIYF. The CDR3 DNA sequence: TGCGCCAGCAGCTTCGACGACAGTACCTCTGGAAACACCATATATTTT.

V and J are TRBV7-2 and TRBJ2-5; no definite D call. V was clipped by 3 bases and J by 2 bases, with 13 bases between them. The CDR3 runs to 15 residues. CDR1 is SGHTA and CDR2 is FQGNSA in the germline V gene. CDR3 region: CASSFSRVLQETQYF. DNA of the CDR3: TGTGCCAGCAGCTTCAGCCGGGTCCTACAAGAGACCCAGTACTTC. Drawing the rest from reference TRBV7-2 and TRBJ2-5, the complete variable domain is GAGVSQSPSNKVTEKGKDVELRCDPISGHTALYWYRQSLGQGLEFLIYFQGNSAPDKSGLPSDRFSAERTGGSVSTLTIQRTQQEDSAVYLCASSFSRVLQETQYFGPGTRLLVL.

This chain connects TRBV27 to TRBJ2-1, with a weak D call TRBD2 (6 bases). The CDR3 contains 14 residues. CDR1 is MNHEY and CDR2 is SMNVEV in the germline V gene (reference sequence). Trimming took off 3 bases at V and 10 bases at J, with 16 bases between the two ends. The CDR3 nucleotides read TGTGCCAGCAGTTTCCTAGGCGGGACCTACGAGCAGTTCTTC. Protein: CASSFLGGTYEQFF.

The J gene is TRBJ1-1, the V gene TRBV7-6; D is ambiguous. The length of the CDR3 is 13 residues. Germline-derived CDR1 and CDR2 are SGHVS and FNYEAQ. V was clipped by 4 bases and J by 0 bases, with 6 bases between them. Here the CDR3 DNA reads TGTGCCAGCAGCTCCCGGTTGAACACTGAAGCTTTCTTT. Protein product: CASSSRLNTEAFF.

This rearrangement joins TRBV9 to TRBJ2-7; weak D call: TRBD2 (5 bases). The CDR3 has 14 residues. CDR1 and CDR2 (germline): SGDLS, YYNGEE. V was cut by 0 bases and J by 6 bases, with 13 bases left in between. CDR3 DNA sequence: TGTGCCAGCAGCGTAGTCCCGGGGATGGGCGAGCAGTACTTC. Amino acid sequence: CASSVVPGMGEQYF.

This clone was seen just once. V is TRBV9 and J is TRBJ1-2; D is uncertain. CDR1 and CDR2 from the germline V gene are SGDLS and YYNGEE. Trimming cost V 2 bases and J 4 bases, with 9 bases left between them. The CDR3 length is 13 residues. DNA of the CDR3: TGTGCCAGCAGCGTCGGGGAAACCTATGGCTACACCTTC. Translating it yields CASSVGETYGYTF.